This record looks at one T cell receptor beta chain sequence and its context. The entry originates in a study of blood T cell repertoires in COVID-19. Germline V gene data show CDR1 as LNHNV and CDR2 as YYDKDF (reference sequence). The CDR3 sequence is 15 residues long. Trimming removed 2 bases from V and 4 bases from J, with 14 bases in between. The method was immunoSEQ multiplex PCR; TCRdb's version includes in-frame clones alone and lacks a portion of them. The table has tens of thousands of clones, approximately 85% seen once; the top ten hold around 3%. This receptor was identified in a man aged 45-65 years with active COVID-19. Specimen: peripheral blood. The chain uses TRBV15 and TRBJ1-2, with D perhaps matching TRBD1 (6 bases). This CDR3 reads CATSRLRGSSYGYTF. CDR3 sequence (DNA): TGTGCCACCAGCAGATTAAGGGGGAGCAGCTATGGCTACACCTTC. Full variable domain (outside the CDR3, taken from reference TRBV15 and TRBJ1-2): DAMVIQNPRYQVTQFGKPVTLSCSQTLNHNVMYWYQQKSSQAPKLLFHYYDKDFNNEADTPDNFQSRRPNTSFCFLDIRSPGLGDTAMYLCATSRLRGSSYGYTFGSGTRLTVV.